These 23 T cell receptor beta chains came from one sample sequenced in a study of shared clonotypes between healthy human individuals. Data came from immunoSEQ multiplex PCR; TCRdb stores just in-frame clones and leaves some out. The sample carries approximately 500,000 clones, around 96% recorded once. Sequencing input: naive CD4+ T cells sorted from blood. Stated subset: CD45RA+ positively selected. These TCRs come from a woman aged 30 to 39 in good health.

The chain uses TRBV10-3 and TRBJ1-1; no firm D call. The CDR3 has 13 amino acids. Between the trimmed V and J ends, which lost 7 bases and 1 base, there was a span of 10 bases. The V gene's germline CDR1 is ENHRY and CDR2 SYGVKD. CDR3 in DNA: TGTGCCATCAAAACCGGGTCGAACACTGAAGCTTTCTTT. Translation gives CAIKTGSNTEAFF.

CDR3 sequence: CASSMGISGGIYEQYF. The DNA for the CDR3 is TGTGCCAGTAGTATGGGGATCAGCGGGGGAATCTACGAGCAGTACTTC. This chain joins TRBV19 and TRBJ2-5; 8 bases fit TRBD2. The J call may not be correct, given that the DNA end is closer to TRBJ2-7. There are 16 residues in the CDR3. CDR1 is LNHDA and CDR2 is SQIVND in the germline V gene (reference sequence).

The chain couples TRBV11-3 to TRBJ1-2, with D unresolved. Germline V gives CDR1 SGHNT, CDR2 YENEEA. Trimming cost V 6 bases and J 2 bases, with 10 bases left between them. CDR3 length equals 13 residues. For the CDR3, the DNA is TGTGCCAGCAGTCAGCCCGCAAACTATGGCTACACCTTC. Translation gives CASSQPANYGYTF.

This clone was seen only once. The V gene is TRBV13, the J gene TRBJ1-5; 9 positions match TRBD1. The CDR3 extends over 13 amino acids. Trimming removed 8 bases from V and 2 bases from J; junction bases left unmatched: 1. From germline, CDR1 is PRHDT and CDR2 FYEKMQ (reference sequence). The CDR3 nucleotides read TGTGCCAGCGGGACAGGGCGCAATCAGCCCCAGCATTTT. Translated: CASGTGRNQPQHF.

This clone was seen a single time. The chain recombines TRBV6-1 with TRBJ1-5; 8 bases map to TRBD1. Trimming removed 2 bases from V and 7 bases from J; junction bases left unmatched: 13. CDR1 is MNHNS, CDR2 SASEGT, per germline. The CDR3 totals 17 residues. CDR3 sequence reads: CASSEPGGTGGWQPQHF. DNA for the CDR3: TGTGCCAGCAGTGAACCGGGGGGGACAGGAGGTTGGCAGCCCCAGCATTTT.

The chain employs TRBV10-3 and TRBJ1-4; D perhaps matches TRBD1 (5 bases). This CDR3 has 14 amino acids. Germline V gene sequence: CDR1 ENHRY, CDR2 SYGVKD. V was trimmed by 2 bases and J by 5 bases, leaving 9 bases between them. The CDR3 loop is CAISERQSNEKLFF. The CDR3 nucleotides are TGTGCCATCAGTGAGCGACAGTCGAATGAAAAACTGTTTTTT.

The chain combines TRBV2 with TRBJ1-5; unclear D gene. Germline loops: CDR1 SNHLY, CDR2 FYNNEI. This CDR3 contains 15 residues. The V gene lost 1 base and the J gene lost 0 bases, with 7 bases spanning the gap. Here the CDR3 reads CASSEVGFSNQPQHF. The CDR3 nucleotides read TGTGCCAGCAGTGAAGTGGGTTTTAGCAATCAGCCCCAGCATTTT.

The chain combines TRBV19 with TRBJ2-5; TRBD2 matches 10 bases. The CDR3 is 17 amino acids. Looked up from germline, CDR1 is LNHDA and CDR2 is SQIVND (reference sequence). V trimming: 6 bases; J trimming: 1 base; junction bases outside the gene matches: 11. For the CDR3, the DNA is TGTGCCAGTAGGACGAGCGCGGGACTAGCGAGCCAAGAGACCCAGTACTTC. This gives the protein CASRTSAGLASQETQYF.

The chain carries TRBV5-4 and TRBJ2-1; no clear D. CDR1 and CDR2 (germline): SGHNT, YYREEE (reference sequence). The CDR3 has 15 amino acids. Trimming removed 4 bases at V and 0 bases at J, with 11 bases between. The CDR3 coding sequence is TGTGCCAGCAGCGCTACACGGAGCTCCTACAATGAGCAGTTCTTC. It specifies CASSATRSSYNEQFF.

This clone was observed once. This chain uses TRBV30 with TRBJ1-5; D is ambiguous. Trimming shortened V by 1 base and J by 7 bases, and 11 bases separated the two germline ends. The CDR3 extends over 13 amino acids. Per germline, CDR1 GTSNPN and CDR2 SVGIG (reference sequence). CDR3 sequence (DNA): TGTGCCTGGAGTGGAGGGCTGGACCAGCCCCAGCATTTT. This translates into CAWSGGLDQPQHF.

The J gene is TRBJ1-3, the V gene TRBV7-2; D not resolved. This CDR3 contains 16 residues. V was trimmed by 8 bases and J by 0 bases, leaving 17 bases between them. Germline V gives CDR1 SGHTA, CDR2 FQGNSA. CDR3 loop: CASSRGHQSSGNTIYF. CDR3 bases: TGTGCCAGCTCCCGAGGGCACCAGAGCTCTGGAAACACCATATATTTT.

The chain employs TRBV10-2 and TRBJ2-3, with D possibly being TRBD1 (6 bases). In germline, CDR1 is WSHSY, CDR2 SAAADI. The CDR3 runs 17 residues. The V end was cut by 5 bases, the J end by 0 bases, with 18 bases between. In DNA, the CDR3 is TGCGCCAGCAGTTTACACCAGGGGATCCTTAGCACAGATACGCAGTATTTT. The encoded protein is CASSLHQGILSTDTQYF.

To note about this clone: A junction boundary mismatches the germline segment, possibly from a read error. The gene calls are TRBV13 and TRBJ2-2, with a possible D match to TRBD2 (6 bases). Germline loops: CDR1 PRHDT, CDR2 FYEKMQ (reference sequence). This CDR3 has 15 residues. In DNA form, the CDR3 reads TGTGCCAGCAGCATAGGGACTCACAACACCGGGGAGCTGTTTTTT. This gives the protein CASSIGTHNTGELFF.

The chain links TRBV4-1 to TRBJ2-1; TRBD2 might be the D (7 bases). The CDR3 contains 15 residues. The germline CDR1 and CDR2 sequences are MGHRA and YSYEKL. Deletions cut 3 bases from V and 8 bases from J, with 17 bases between. The CDR3 DNA is TGCGCCAGCAGCCAGGGGGGGCCGGGAGTCTATGAGCAGTTCTTC. Translating it yields CASSQGGPGVYEQFF.

The V call is TRBV7-2, the J call TRBJ1-3, with a weak D call TRBD1 (5 bases). The CDR3 is made up of 15 amino acids. V dropped 0 bases and J dropped 4 bases, with 10 bases sitting between them. Germline values: CDR1 SGHTA, CDR2 FQGNSA. As DNA, the CDR3 is TGTGCCAGCAGCTTAGCGGGGACGGGCGGAAACACCATATATTTT. It codes for CASSLAGTGGNTIYF. The full variable domain, its missing parts supplied by reference TRBV7-2 and TRBJ1-3, is GAGVSQSPSNKVTEKGKDVELRCDPISGHTALYWYRQSLGQGLEFLIYFQGNSAPDKSGLPSDRFSAERTGGSVSTLTIQRTQQEDSAVYLCASSLAGTGGNTIYFGEGSWLTVV.

The chain uses TRBV5-1 and TRBJ2-7; TRBD2 matches at 11 bases. Germline-derived CDR1 and CDR2 are SGHRS and YFSETQ. CDR3 length equals 15 residues. Trimming removed 2 bases from V and 6 bases from J; junction bases left unmatched: 7. In DNA form, the CDR3 reads TGCGCCAGCAGCTTAATTACACTAGCGGGAGTCGAGCAGTACTTC. This gives the protein CASSLITLAGVEQYF.

The chain combines TRBV27 with TRBJ2-1, with 7 bases lining up with TRBD1. V gave up 7 bases and J gave up 7 bases; unmatched junction bases: 7. Germline values: CDR1 MNHEY, CDR2 SMNVEV (reference sequence). This CDR3 spans 13 amino acids. In nucleotides, the CDR3 is TGTGCCAGCACGAAGGGGGCGTGGAATGAGCAGTTCTTC. Its protein product is CASTKGAWNEQFF.

The rearrangement joins TRBV4-1 to TRBJ1-5; 11 positions match TRBD1. Trimming at V came to 4 bases and at J to 3 bases, leaving 5 bases not matched to a gene. Germline-derived CDR1 and CDR2 are MGHRA and YSYEKL. The CDR3 has 16 residues. The CDR3 bases are TGCGCCAGCAGCCCACTGGACAGGGGGCTCAATCAGCCCCAGCATTTT. It encodes CASSPLDRGLNQPQHF.

J is TRBJ2-6 and V is TRBV2, with 9 bases identical to TRBD2. CDR1 and CDR2 from the germline V gene are SNHLY and FYNNEI. CDR3 size: 17 residues. Trimming at V came to 4 bases and at J to 3 bases, leaving 7 bases not matched to a gene. CDR3: CASSVGLAGSGANVLTF. The DNA of the CDR3 is TGTGCCAGCAGTGTAGGTCTAGCGGGAAGTGGGGCCAACGTCCTGACTTTC.

The V and J genes are TRBV9 and TRBJ2-5; 14 bases match TRBD2. The CDR3 extends over 16 amino acids. CDR1 is SGDLS, CDR2 YYNGEE, per germline. V trimming: 4 bases; J trimming: 4 bases; junction bases outside the gene matches: 6. CDR3 in amino acids: CASSSTSGRVRETQYF. The DNA for the CDR3 is TGTGCCAGCAGCTCGACTAGCGGGAGGGTTCGAGAGACCCAGTACTTC.

This chain connects TRBV2 to TRBJ2-6; perhaps TRBD1 as D (6 bases). Trimming shortened V by 5 bases and J by 0 bases, and 8 bases separated the two germline ends. This CDR3 contains 15 residues. The germline CDR1 and CDR2 sequences are SNHLY and FYNNEI. CDR3 nucleotide sequence: TGTGCCAGCAGTACACAGGGCTCTGGGGCCAACGTCCTGACTTTC. Translation: CASSTQGSGANVLTF.

This clone was detected only once. The chain links TRBV25-1 to TRBJ1-1; D perhaps matches TRBD1 (6 bases). Trimming cost V 4 bases and J 6 bases, with 12 bases left between them. This CDR3 is 13 amino acids long. CDR1 MGHDK and CDR2 SYGVNS come from the germline V gene. The DNA of the CDR3 is TGTGCCAGCAGTGTTTCCAGGGGAGCTGAAGCTTTCTTT. This translates into CASSVSRGAEAFF.

The rearrangement links TRBV25-1 to TRBJ2-2; possibly TRBD2 for D (6 bases). V was shortened by 2 bases and J by 4 bases, with 14 bases between the two germline ends. The CDR3 is 16 amino acids. Looked up from germline, CDR1 is MGHDK and CDR2 is SYGVNS. The CDR3 DNA sequence: TGTGCCAGCAGTGAAGAGGTTTCGGGAGCCACCGGGGAGCTGTTTTTT. Its protein product is CASSEEVSGATGELFF.